Shown below are 22 T cell receptor beta chains from a single sample sequenced in a study of sequential checkpoint blockade in melanoma. Sequencing was performed with immunoSEQ multiplex PCR; in TCRdb, only in-frame clones are kept and a portion is missing. The table shows about 37,000 clones, with around 32% occurring only once. Specified treatment: randomized to nivolumab then ipilimumab (arm A) or the reverse (arm B). The sequences come from tumor tissue (inferred from file names), collected from a patient given nivolumab and ipilimumab in sequence. The receptors stem from a human donor with melanoma.

The rearrangement uses TRBV18 and TRBJ2-1, with D unclear. This CDR3 has 16 amino acids. V lost 0 bases and J 2 bases, leaving 11 bases between the germline ends. CDR1 KGHSH and CDR2 LQKENI come from the germline V gene. The DNA of the CDR3 is TGTGCCAGCTCACCACCGCAGAGGCCGACCTACAATGAGCAGTTCTTC. Translated: CASSPPQRPTYNEQFF.

There are a few counts of this clone. The V call is TRBV11-3, the J call TRBJ2-7, with TRBD1 matching 8 bases. V was pared by 5 bases and J by 3 bases, with 9 bases of the junction left unmatched. This CDR3 is built from 15 residues. Germline lookup yields CDR1 SGHNT and CDR2 YENEEA. The CDR3 DNA is TGTGCCAGCAGCCCACCCCGGACAGGGTTCTACGAGCAGTACTTC. Protein: CASSPPRTGFYEQYF.

The chain has TRBV19 and TRBJ1-2; D perhaps matches TRBD1 (6 bases). Per germline, CDR1 LNHDA and CDR2 SQIVND (reference sequence). V lost 3 bases and J lost 0, with 14 bases in between. The CDR3 length is 16 residues. CDR3 sequence reads: CASSIVRGKANYGYTF. CDR3 DNA: TGTGCCAGTAGTATCGTCAGGGGCAAAGCTAACTATGGCTACACCTTC.

The chain combines TRBV6-8 with TRBJ2-1, with TRBD1 matching 7 bases. This CDR3 spans 12 amino acids. CDR1 and CDR2 (germline): MNHGY, SAAAGT. V lost 8 bases and J lost 3; bases outside the gene matches: 1. CDR3 loop: CASGTDYNEQFF. The CDR3 coding sequence is TGTGCCAGCGGGACAGACTACAATGAGCAGTTCTTC.

This clone has only a few counts. V usage is TRBV7-5 and J usage is TRBJ2-3; the tabulated D call, TRBD2, remains unverified against the DNA. TRBV7-5 is labeled a pseudogene. The CDR3 sequence is 17 residues long. The CDR3 loop is CASSLAPTSGGADTQYF. The CDR3 nucleotides read TGTGCCAGCAGCTTAGCCCCTACTAGCGGGGGGGCGGATACGCAGTATTTT.

This chain joins TRBV19 and TRBJ1-5; possible D gene TRBD1, 6 bases. V dropped 0 bases and J dropped 2 bases, with 11 bases sitting between them. Per the germline V gene, CDR1 is LNHDA and CDR2 is SQIVND (reference sequence). The CDR3 loop spans 16 amino acids. CDR3 amino acids: CASSIEGQLGNQPQHF. The CDR3 DNA follows: TGTGCCAGTAGTATAGAGGGACAATTGGGCAATCAGCCCCAGCATTTT.

V gene TRBV29-1 combines with J gene TRBJ2-5; maybe TRBD1 (7 bases). The CDR3 contains 12 residues. Between the trimmed V and J ends, which lost 5 bases and 2 bases, there was a span of 9 bases. The germline CDR1 and CDR2 sequences are SQVTM and ANQGSEA. CDR3 in amino acids: CSVQGGQETQYF. CDR3 bases: TGCAGCGTTCAGGGGGGACAAGAGACCCAGTACTTC. The full variable domain, rest sourced from reference TRBV29-1 and TRBJ2-5, is SAVISQKPSRDICQRGTSLTIQCQVDSQVTMMFWYRQQPGQSLTLIATANQGSEATYESGFVIDKFPISRPNLTFSTLTVSNMSPEDSSIYLCSVQGGQETQYFGPGTRLLVL.

The V call is TRBV19, the J call TRBJ2-1, with 8 positions matching TRBD2. The CDR3 has 18 amino acids. With 3 bases clipped from V and 1 base from J, the junction kept 11 bases outside the gene matches. Germline V gives CDR1 LNHDA, CDR2 SQIVND (reference sequence). The CDR3 nucleotides read TGTGCCAGTAGTATCCCCTCGACTAGCGCGAGTTCCTACAATGAGCAGTTCTTC. Its translation: CASSIPSTSASSYNEQFF.

The gene calls are TRBV11-3 and TRBJ1-2, with D possibly being TRBD1 (5 bases). With 5 bases removed from V and 3 bases from J, the gap between germline ends came to 16 bases. Germline V gives CDR1 SGHNT, CDR2 YENEEA. The CDR3 extends over 15 amino acids. CDR3 nucleotide sequence: TGTGCCAGCAGCCGCGGGGAACAGGTCGACTATGGCTACACCTTC. Its protein product is CASSRGEQVDYGYTF.

This clone has more than one count but fewer than ten. Here the CDR3 reads CASSPRSLGLAGFYEQYF. The CDR3 DNA reads TGCGCCAGCAGCCCTCGCAGTCTGGGACTAGCGGGTTTCTACGAGCAGTACTTC. The chain employs TRBV1 and TRBJ2-7; the D call in the table, TRBD2, was not verified against the DNA. TRBV1 is deemed a pseudogene. The CDR3 spans 18 residues.

The J gene is TRBJ1-2, the V gene TRBV19, with TRBD1 as a possible D gene (5 bases). From germline, CDR1 is LNHDA and CDR2 SQIVND (reference sequence). The CDR3 has 13 residues. Trimming cost V 10 bases and J 8 bases, with 20 bases left between them. CDR3 loop: CATISRQGRGYTF. In nucleotides, the CDR3 is TGTGCCACTATTTCTCGCCAGGGAAGAGGCTACACCTTC. Full variable domain (outside the CDR3, taken from reference TRBV19 and TRBJ1-2): DGGITQSPKYLFRKEGQNVTLSCEQNLNHDAMYWYRQDPGQGLRLIYYSQIVNDFQKGDIAEGYSVSREKKESFPLTVTSAQKNPTAFYLCATISRQGRGYTFGSGTRLTVV.

CDR3: CASSEVPNGAFF. The CDR3 DNA follows: TGTGCCAGCAGTGAGGTACCTAACGGGGCTTTCTTT. The chain links TRBV2 to TRBJ1-1; no clear D gene. The V end lost 3 bases, the J end lost 11 bases, and 13 bases lay between the germline ends. CDR1 and CDR2 (germline): SNHLY, FYNNEI. This CDR3 is built from 12 residues.

The V and J genes are TRBV19 and TRBJ2-1; the match to TRBD2 covers 8 bases. The CDR3 has 17 amino acids. With V trimmed by 5 bases and J by 2 bases, 11 bases remained unmatched. Germline assignment: CDR1 LNHDA and CDR2 SQIVND (reference sequence). The CDR3 DNA follows: TGTGCCAGTAGTCGGGGGATGATAGCGGGAACCTACAATGAGCAGTTCTTC. This gives the protein CASSRGMIAGTYNEQFF.

This chain joins TRBV19 and TRBJ1-5, with 10 positions matching TRBD1. Germline V gives CDR1 LNHDA, CDR2 SQIVND (reference sequence). Germline trimming cut 4 bases from V and 5 bases from J; bases unmatched to any gene: 14. The length of the CDR3 is 18 residues. This chain's CDR3 is CASSTPGTGVWSYQPQHF. Here the CDR3 DNA reads TGTGCCAGTAGTACACCCGGGACAGGGGTATGGAGTTATCAGCCCCAGCATTTT.

A few counts support this clone. This chain links TRBV6-8 with TRBJ1-2; D possibly corresponds to TRBD1 (6 bases). The V end lost 6 bases, the J end lost 8 bases, and 19 bases lay between the germline ends. Germline V gives CDR1 MNHGY, CDR2 SAAAGT. The CDR3 contains 14 residues. CDR3 nucleotide sequence: TGTGCCAGCAGATTGGGGGGCCCTGAGGGGGGCTACACCTTC. It encodes CASRLGGPEGGYTF.

This clone was detected only a few times. CDR3 in amino acids: CASSLGGAPNTGELFF. The DNA of the CDR3 is TGTGCCAGCAGCTTAGGGGGGGCTCCGAACACCGGGGAGCTGTTTTTT. The gene calls are TRBV7-5 and TRBJ2-2. TRBV7-5 is a pseudogene locus. The CDR3 totals 16 residues.

The V call is TRBV15, the J call TRBJ1-5; 7 bases line up with TRBD1. The J segment lost 3 bases and the V segment lost 9 bases, leaving 8 bases of the junction unmatched. The V gene's germline CDR1 is LNHNV and CDR2 YYDKDF (reference sequence). CDR3 length: 14 residues. The CDR3 DNA is TGTGCCACGTCGACAGGGATACCCAATCAGCCCCAGCATTTT. Protein product: CATSTGIPNQPQHF. The full variable domain, its missing parts supplied by reference TRBV15 and TRBJ1-5, is DAMVIQNPRYQVTQFGKPVTLSCSQTLNHNVMYWYQQKSSQAPKLLFHYYDKDFNNEADTPDNFQSRRPNTSFCFLDIRSPGLGDTAMYLCATSTGIPNQPQHFGDGTRLSIL.

The chain uses TRBV28 and TRBJ2-7; D is unresolved. Germline V gene sequence: CDR1 MDHEN, CDR2 SYDVKM. V lost 2 bases and J 3 bases, leaving 14 bases between the germline ends. There are 15 residues in the CDR3. Here the CDR3 DNA reads TGTGCCAGCAGTTTACCGGCCCGACCCAGCTACGAGCAGTACTTC. This sequence encodes CASSLPARPSYEQYF.

V is TRBV18 and J is TRBJ2-2; D unclear. Germline V CDR1 and CDR2: KGHSH, LQKENI. The CDR3 is 14 residues long. Trimming cost V 0 bases and J 0 bases, with 2 bases left between them. CDR3 coding DNA: TGTGCCAGCTCACCACCGTCGAACACCGGGGAGCTGTTTTTT. This encodes CASSPPSNTGELFF.

The chain employs TRBV5-1 and TRBJ2-1; TRBD1 agrees at 8 bases. The CDR3 has 14 amino acids. J lost 8 bases, V lost 8 bases, and 12 bases had no gene match. Germline V gene sequence: CDR1 SGHRS, CDR2 YFSETQ. The CDR3 region has the DNA TGCGCCAGTTCTGGAGACAGGGGTAGGCATGAGCAGTTCTTC. Translation: CASSGDRGRHEQFF.

The V call is TRBV5-1, the J call TRBJ2-5; D possibly corresponds to TRBD1 (7 bases). There are 17 residues in the CDR3. The V gene lost 0 bases and the J gene lost 1 base, with 16 bases spanning the gap. Germline CDR1 is SGHRS and CDR2 is YFSETQ. The CDR3 nucleotides read TGCGCCAGCAGCTTGGCCTTGGGGCAGGGGGGCCAAGAGACCCAGTACTTC. The encoded protein is CASSLALGQGGQETQYF. Variable domain in full (rest from reference TRBV5-1 and TRBJ2-5): KAGVTQTPRYLIKTRGQQVTLSCSPISGHRSVSWYQQTPGQGLQFLFEYFSETQRNKGNFPGRFSGRQFSNSRSEMNVSTLELGDSALYLCASSLALGQGGQETQYFGPGTRLLVL.

The sample holds one count of this clone. The chain joins TRBV14 to TRBJ2-7; D possibly corresponds to TRBD2 (5 bases). Germline-derived CDR1 and CDR2 are SGHDN and FVKESK. This CDR3 has 16 amino acids. V was cut by 1 base and J by 0 bases, with 13 bases left in between. CDR3 sequence: CASSQGYPGSSYEQYF. The CDR3 nucleotides are TGTGCCAGCAGCCAAGGTTACCCTGGGAGCTCCTACGAGCAGTACTTC. Variable domain in full (rest from reference TRBV14 and TRBJ2-7): EAGVTQFPSHSVIEKGQTVTLRCDPISGHDNLYWYRRVMGKEIKFLLHFVKESKQDESGMPNNRFLAERTGGTYSTLKVQPAELEDSGVYFCASSQGYPGSSYEQYFGPGTRLTVT.